This TCR beta chain was documented in a study of molecular identifiers for immune sequencing clone quantification. Bulk TCR library preparation followed previously described methods with listed TCR primers. One entry per CDR3 protein results from TCRdb running MiXCR on the PCR reads. The sample lists about 320,000 distinct CDR3 sequences, about 20% occurring once. Study-wide results and caveats: Single-cell amounts of spiked Jurkat TCR RNA were reportedly detectable among fewer than 1.3 million naive cells.

Ten or more counts support this clonotype. The antigen remains undetermined. Germline V gene data show CDR1 as SEHNR and CDR2 as FQNEAQ (reference sequence). The CDR3 runs 12 residues. V lost 3 bases and J lost 6, with 8 bases in between. Naive CD8 library inputs spanned roughly 17,000 to 1,100,000 sorted cells and 10%, 30% or 50% RNA. The genes are TRBV7-9 and TRBJ1-1; D might be TRBD1 (5 bases). This sequence originates from a human donor in good health. Some libraries in this study had Jurkat cell RNA spiked in. The specimen was naive CD8+ T cells from blood, with Jurkat cell RNA spiked in. Subset in this sample: FACS-sorted CD8+CD4-CCR7+CD45RA+ naive T cells. The CDR3 region has the DNA TGTGCCAGCAGCTTCTCAGGGTCTGAAGCTTTCTTT. Its translation is CASSFSGSEAFF. Full variable domain (rest looked up from reference TRBV7-9 and TRBJ1-1): DTGVSQNPRHKITKRGQNVTFRCDPISEHNRLYWYRQTLGQGPEFLTYFQNEAQLEKSRLLSDRFSAERPKGSFSTLEIQRTEQGDSAMYLCASSFSGSEAFFGQGTRLTVV.